This record looks at one T cell receptor beta chain sequence and its context. After removal of 4 bases from V and 6 bases from J, the junction contained 11 bases not matched to a gene. The CDR3 has 17 residues. The germline V gene has CDR1 SGHNT and CDR2 YYREEE (reference sequence). This sample stems from a study of technical replicates of blood from four donors. TCRdb's table, derived via immunoSEQ multiplex PCR, lists solely in-frame clones and lacks some. This repertoire shows under 95,000 clones, around 94% found once; its top ten account for 0.2% to 0.3%. Sequencing input: T cells isolated from PBMCs. This sequence joins TRBV5-4 and TRBJ1-6; 9 nucleotides align to TRBD1. The receptor was isolated from a human donor in good health. CDR3 in DNA: TGTGCCAGCAGCAGGCGCCCGGGACAGGGTATTAATTCACCCCTCCACTTT. Amino acid sequence: CASSRRPGQGINSPLHF.